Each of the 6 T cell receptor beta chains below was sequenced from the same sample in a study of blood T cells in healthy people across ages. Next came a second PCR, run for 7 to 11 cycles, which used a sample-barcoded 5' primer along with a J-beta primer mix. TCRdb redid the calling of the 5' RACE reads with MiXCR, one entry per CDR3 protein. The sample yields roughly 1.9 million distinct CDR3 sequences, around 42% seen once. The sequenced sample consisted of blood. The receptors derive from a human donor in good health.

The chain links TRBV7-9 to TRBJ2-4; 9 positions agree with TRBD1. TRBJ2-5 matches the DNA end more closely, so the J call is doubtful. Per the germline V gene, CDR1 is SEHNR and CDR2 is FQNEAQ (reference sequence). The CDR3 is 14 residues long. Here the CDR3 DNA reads TGTGCCAGCAGCAGTGACAGGGGGACAGAGACCCAGTACTTC. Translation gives CASSSDRGTETQYF.

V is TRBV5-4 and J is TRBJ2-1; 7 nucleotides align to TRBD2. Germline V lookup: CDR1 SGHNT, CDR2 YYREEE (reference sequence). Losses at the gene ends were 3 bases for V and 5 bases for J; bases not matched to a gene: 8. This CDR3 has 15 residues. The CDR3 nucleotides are TGTGCCAGCAGCTCAACTAGCGACATAGACAATGAGCAGTTCTTC. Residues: CASSSTSDIDNEQFF.

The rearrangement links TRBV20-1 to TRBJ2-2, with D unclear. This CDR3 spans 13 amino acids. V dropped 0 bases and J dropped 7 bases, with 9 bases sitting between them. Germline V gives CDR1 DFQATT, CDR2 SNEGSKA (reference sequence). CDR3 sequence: CSARDPIGGELFF. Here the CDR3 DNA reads TGCAGTGCTAGAGATCCCATCGGCGGGGAGCTGTTTTTT.

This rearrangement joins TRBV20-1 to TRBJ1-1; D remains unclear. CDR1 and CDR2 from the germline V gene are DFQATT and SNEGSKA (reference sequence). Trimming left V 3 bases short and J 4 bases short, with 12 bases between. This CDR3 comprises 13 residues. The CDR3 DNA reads TGCAGTGCTAGGGTACCGGCGGGCACTGAAGCTTTCTTT. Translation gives CSARVPAGTEAFF.

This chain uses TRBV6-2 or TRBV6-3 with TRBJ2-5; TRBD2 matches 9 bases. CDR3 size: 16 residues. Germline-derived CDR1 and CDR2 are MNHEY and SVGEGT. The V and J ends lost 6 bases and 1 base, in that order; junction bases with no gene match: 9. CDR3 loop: CASRRGLAGLQETQYF. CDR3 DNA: TGTGCCAGCAGACGGGGGCTAGCGGGGCTCCAAGAGACCCAGTACTTC.

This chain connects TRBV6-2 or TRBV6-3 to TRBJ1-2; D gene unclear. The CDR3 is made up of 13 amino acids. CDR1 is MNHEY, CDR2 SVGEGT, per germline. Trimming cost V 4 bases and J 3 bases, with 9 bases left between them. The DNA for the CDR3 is TGTGCCAGCAGTTCCGGGATTCACTATGGCTACACCTTC. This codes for CASSSGIHYGYTF.